This T cell receptor beta chain comes out of a study of response to subunit inactivated influenza vaccine. One entry per CDR3 protein results from TCRdb running MiXCR on the RT-PCR reads. In the table there are 300,000 to 350,000 distinct CDR3 sequences, 20% to 25% of which are singletons. CDR1 and CDR2 (germline): DFQATT, SNEGSKA (reference sequence). CDR3 length: 14 amino acids. J gave up 1 base and V 7 bases, and 8 bases lay outside the gene matches. This clonotype was seen a few times. Antigen unknown. Study-wide points: New T cells are recruited in small numbers by each seasonal influenza vaccination, according to the authors' suggestion.

Sequences were derived from PBMCs from blood, sampled about 19 months after vaccination. This chain uses TRBV20-1 with TRBJ2-3, with 7 nucleotides matching TRBD1. The receptor's source is a man between 50 and 75 years old who received an inactivated influenza vaccine. CDR3 coding DNA: TGCAGTGTTAGGGGGACAGACGGCACAGATACGCAGTATTTT. Protein sequence: CSVRGTDGTDTQYF.